The 27 T cell receptor beta chains below come from one sample, sequenced in a study of CD8 T cells in ankylosing spondylitis. TCRdb processed the 5' RACE reads anew with MiXCR; each CDR3 protein has one entry. The sample lists some 250,000 distinct CDR3 sequences; 8% to 9.5% were seen once. The sample was blood, either unsorted or a sorted T cell fraction (not recorded which). These receptors all come from a male donor with ankylosing spondylitis or in good health (not recorded which).

This clonotype was counted at least ten times. The genes are TRBV7-2 and TRBJ2-7, with 8 bases lining up with TRBD2. The CDR3 extends over 13 amino acids. The junction had 3 bases not matched to a gene; V was cut back by 1 base and J by 7 bases. Germline V gene lookup returns CDR1 SGHTA and CDR2 FQGNSA. This CDR3 reads CASSLGGGWEQYF. CDR3 coding DNA: TGTGCCAGCAGCTTAGGCGGGGGGTGGGAGCAGTACTTC.

This clonotype has a count of ten or more. The chain is built from TRBV29-1 and TRBJ2-1, with 10 bases fitting TRBD2. CDR3 length: 13 residues. The germline V gene has CDR1 SQVTM and CDR2 ANQGSEA. Trimming cost V 4 bases and J 6 bases; bases outside gene matches: 3. CDR3 amino acids: CSVASGSGNEQFF. The DNA of the CDR3 is TGCAGCGTTGCTAGCGGGAGTGGCAATGAGCAGTTCTTC.

This clonotype has a count of ten or more. This chain uses TRBV30 with TRBJ2-3; 8 bases align to TRBD2. V lost 0 bases, J lost 6 bases, and 5 bases stayed unmatched. The germline gives CDR1 GTSNPN, CDR2 SVGIG (reference sequence). The CDR3 loop spans 14 amino acids. Here the CDR3 reads CAWSVGGGPDTQYF. In DNA form, the CDR3 reads TGTGCCTGGAGTGTAGGCGGGGGGCCTGATACGCAGTATTTT.

The V gene is TRBV9, the J gene TRBJ2-7; 9 bases agree with TRBD2. CDR1 and CDR2 from the germline V gene are SGDLS and YYNGEE. The CDR3 is 14 residues long. Trimming took 3 bases from V and 6 from J; bases not matched to a gene: 7. Written as DNA, the CDR3 is TGTGCCAGCAGCGAGGAACTAGCGGGCGGCGAGCAGTACTTC. Its protein product is CASSEELAGGEQYF.

V is TRBV14 and J is TRBJ2-3; TRBD1 aligns across 11 bases. Germline V CDR1 and CDR2: SGHDN, FVKESK. Losses at the gene ends were 6 bases for V and 6 bases for J; bases not matched to a gene: 17. The CDR3 has 18 residues. CDR3 coding DNA: TGTGCCAGCAGTCAAACCGTTACACCGGGACAGGGGGGTGATACGCAGTATTTT. This sequence encodes CASSQTVTPGQGGDTQYF.

This clonotype has at least ten counts. The chain is built from TRBV5-1 and TRBJ1-1; D perhaps matches TRBD1 (5 bases). Germline V gene lookup returns CDR1 SGHRS and CDR2 YFSETQ. The V end was cut by 5 bases, the J end by 5 bases, with 16 bases between. The CDR3 is 14 amino acids. CDR3 sequence: CASRLEAGGTEAFF. For the CDR3, the DNA is TGCGCCAGCAGACTGGAGGCCGGGGGGACTGAAGCTTTCTTT.

This clonotype was counted ten times or more. The V call is TRBV12-3 or TRBV12-4, the J call TRBJ2-1; weak D call: TRBD1 (5 bases). The CDR3 covers 15 residues. Trimming cost V 6 bases and J 0 bases, with 12 bases left between them. CDR3 residues: CASSLTESSYNEQFF. CDR3 bases: TGTGCCAGCAGCCTGACAGAGAGCTCCTACAATGAGCAGTTCTTC.

This clonotype was recorded many times. The chain couples TRBV7-8 to TRBJ2-1; TRBD2 matches 12 bases. V lost 2 bases to trimming and J lost 0 bases; unmatched junction nucleotides: 5. Germline CDR1 is SGHVS and CDR2 is FQNEAQ. The CDR3 runs 18 residues. The CDR3 DNA is TGTGCCAGCAGCTTAAAACTAGCGGGGGGCTCCTCCTACAATGAGCAGTTCTTC. Its translation: CASSLKLAGGSSYNEQFF.

The sample holds many counts of this clonotype. The CDR3 spells CASASLENYGYTF. Written as DNA, the CDR3 is TGTGCCAGCGCCTCTTTGGAAAACTATGGCTACACCTTC. This sequence joins TRBV6-1 and TRBJ1-2; no firm D call. CDR1 MNHNS and CDR2 SASEGT come from the germline V gene. The CDR3 contains 13 residues. Trimming removed 8 bases from V and 2 bases from J, with 12 bases in between.

This clonotype appeared a few times. The V and J genes are TRBV29-1 and TRBJ2-3; TRBD1 aligns across 8 bases. CDR3 length: 14 residues. After removal of 2 bases from V and 5 bases from J, the junction contained 6 bases not matched to a gene. CDR1 and CDR2 (germline): SQVTM, ANQGSEA. The CDR3 bases are TGCAGCGTTGAACAGGGGGCAGATCGAGATACGCAGTATTTT. Protein product: CSVEQGADRDTQYF.

This clonotype has at least ten counts. The rearrangement links TRBV14 to TRBJ1-2, with 7 positions matching TRBD1. The germline V gene encodes CDR1 SGHDN and CDR2 FVKESK. The CDR3 extends over 16 amino acids. V was clipped by 1 base and J by 1 base; unmatched bases: 6. The DNA of the CDR3 is TGTGCCAGCAGCCAAGGGGCAGGGGGAAATAACTATGGCTACACCTTC. Protein product: CASSQGAGGNNYGYTF.

The table lists this clonotype with many counts. The J gene is TRBJ1-5, the V gene TRBV7-6; weak D call: TRBD1 (6 bases). From germline, CDR1 is SGHVS and CDR2 FNYEAQ. The CDR3 is 17 amino acids. V shed 1 base and J shed 0 bases, with 13 bases lying between them. CDR3 sequence (DNA): TGTGCCAGCAGCTTAGGAGGGGGGATATATAGCAATCAGCCCCAGCATTTT. Amino acid sequence: CASSLGGGIYSNQPQHF.

The V and J genes are TRBV7-6 and TRBJ2-1; 8 nucleotides line up with TRBD2. CDR1 SGHVS and CDR2 FNYEAQ come from the germline V gene. The CDR3 is made up of 14 amino acids. The V and J ends lost 2 bases and 10 bases, in that order; junction bases with no gene match: 7. The CDR3 DNA is TGTGCCAGCAGCTTAAAGGCGGGGGGCGGAGAGCAGTTCTTC. Protein sequence: CASSLKAGGGEQFF.

In its sample, this clonotype was seen many times. The genes are TRBV20-1 and TRBJ1-2; D is undetermined. Germline assignment: CDR1 DFQATT and CDR2 SNEGSKA (reference sequence). The CDR3 length is 12 residues. Trimming removed 3 bases from V and 3 bases from J, with 8 bases in between. The CDR3: CSASRSDYGYTF. The CDR3, as DNA: TGCAGTGCTAGTCGGTCAGACTATGGCTACACCTTC.

V usage is TRBV14 and J usage is TRBJ2-2, with D perhaps assigned TRBD1 or TRBD2 (5 bases each). Between the trimmed V and J ends, which lost 8 bases and 3 bases, there was a span of 10 bases. CDR3 length: 13 amino acids. From germline, CDR1 is SGHDN and CDR2 FVKESK. CDR3 region: CASARGYTGELFF. In DNA, the CDR3 is TGTGCCAGCGCGAGGGGCTACACCGGGGAGCTGTTTTTT. Complete variable domain (other parts from reference TRBV14 and TRBJ2-2): EAGVTQFPSHSVIEKGQTVTLRCDPISGHDNLYWYRRVMGKEIKFLLHFVKESKQDESGMPNNRFLAERTGGTYSTLKVQPAELEDSGVYFCASARGYTGELFFGEGSRLTVL.

This clonotype has at least ten counts. J is TRBJ2-1 and V is TRBV5-5; the D gene is possibly TRBD1 (6 bases). The CDR3 is made up of 15 amino acids. CDR1 and CDR2 (germline): SGHKS, YYEKEE (reference sequence). Trimming stripped 4 bases from V and 3 bases from J, with 14 bases between. The CDR3 region is CASSEKWDNYNEQFF. CDR3 sequence (DNA): TGTGCCAGCAGCGAGAAATGGGACAACTACAATGAGCAGTTCTTC.

This clonotype was seen at least ten times. J is TRBJ2-3 and V is TRBV4-2; D remains unclear. Trimming cost V 0 bases and J 6 bases, with 19 bases left between them. CDR1 and CDR2 (germline): LGHNA, YNFKEQ. The CDR3 extends over 17 amino acids. The chain's CDR3 is CASSQEMGISLGDTQYF. For the CDR3, the DNA is TGTGCCAGCAGCCAAGAGATGGGCATCTCATTGGGGGATACGCAGTATTTT.

This clonotype was seen at least ten times. J is TRBJ2-7 and V is TRBV7-2; maybe TRBD2 (5 bases). CDR3 length equals 14 residues. Deletions cut 0 bases from V and 1 base from J, with 7 bases between. Looked up from germline, CDR1 is SGHTA and CDR2 is FQGNSA. In nucleotides, the CDR3 is TGTGCCAGCAGCTTAGCGGGAGTTTCCTACGAGCAGTACTTC. Translated: CASSLAGVSYEQYF.

There are many counts of this clonotype. The chain carries TRBV4-3 and TRBJ1-2, with TRBD1 as a possible D gene (5 bases). Trimming pared 4 bases from V and 3 bases from J, leaving 18 bases between. Germline loops: CDR1 LGHNA, CDR2 YSLEER. This CDR3 is built from 16 residues. CDR3 sequence reads: CASSPLTEFEDYGYTF. The CDR3 DNA is TGCGCCAGCAGCCCCTTGACAGAATTTGAGGACTATGGCTACACCTTC.

The sample holds many counts of this clonotype. The chain has TRBV20-1 and TRBJ1-1; D gene unclear. The CDR3 has 12 residues. Trimming removed 4 bases at V and 3 bases at J, with 9 bases between. The germline CDR1 and CDR2 sequences are DFQATT and SNEGSKA (reference sequence). The CDR3 nucleotides are TGCAGTGCTATAATACGGGACACTGAAGCTTTCTTT. Its translation: CSAIIRDTEAFF.

At least ten counts were recorded for this clonotype. The V gene is TRBV12-3 or TRBV12-4, the J gene TRBJ2-1, with TRBD2 matching over 9 bases. The CDR3 consists of 15 residues. V trimming: 6 bases; J trimming: 3 bases; junction bases outside the gene matches: 6. CDR3 DNA: TGTGCCAGCAGAGCGGGGGGCGGGGTCTACAATGAGCAGTTCTTC. Its translation: CASRAGGGVYNEQFF.

This clonotype was seen ten or more times. V usage is TRBV5-1 and J usage is TRBJ1-2; D is perhaps TRBD1 (5 bases). V lost 4 bases, J lost 6 bases, and 13 bases lay in between. The CDR3 extends over 13 amino acids. In germline, CDR1 is SGHRS, CDR2 YFSETQ. The CDR3 protein is CASSPITGDGYTF. CDR3 DNA: TGCGCCAGCAGCCCGATTACGGGGGATGGCTACACCTTC.

This clonotype was seen at least ten times. The DNA of the CDR3 is TGTGCCAGCAGCTTAGAGGGGGGACAGGGGGCGAATGGCTACACCTTC. Its translation is CASSLEGGQGANGYTF. This chain uses TRBV7-9 with TRBJ1-2; 12 bases align to TRBD1. The CDR3 loop spans 16 amino acids. J lost 6 bases, V lost 1 base, and 6 bases had no gene match. Germline CDR1 reads SEHNR; CDR2 reads FQNEAQ (reference sequence).

For this clonotype: Being one base from a much bigger clone, this may be a read error. The CDR3 loop is CASSLTGGQNAEAFF. CDR3 sequence (DNA): TGTGCCAGCAGCTTAACCGGTGGTCAGAACGCTGAAGCTTTCTTT. The gene calls are TRBV7-3 and TRBJ1-1, with unresolved D. The CDR3 totals 15 residues. CDR1 and CDR2 from the germline V gene are SGHTA and FQGTGA.

This clonotype has at least ten counts. The chain recombines TRBV5-1 with TRBJ2-7; 13 nucleotides match TRBD2. Germline-derived CDR1 and CDR2 are SGHRS and YFSETQ. This CDR3 has 15 residues. Trimming at V came to 3 bases and at J to 2 bases, leaving 2 bases not matched to a gene. CDR3 protein: CASSSGTSGAYEQYF. The CDR3 nucleotides read TGCGCCAGCAGCTCTGGGACTAGCGGGGCCTACGAGCAGTACTTC.

In its sample, this clonotype was seen a few times. The chain carries TRBV5-1 and TRBJ2-5; tentative D call: TRBD1 (5 bases). The CDR3 runs 14 residues. Germline CDR1 and CDR2: SGHRS and YFSETQ. The germline V and J ends were trimmed by 4 bases and 6 bases, with 16 bases remaining between them. CDR3 in amino acids: CASSPPDMPKTQYF. The CDR3 nucleotides read TGCGCCAGCAGCCCACCGGACATGCCAAAGACCCAGTACTTC.

On this clonotype itself: It may be a read error: a sequence one base away is much more abundant. CDR3 nucleotide sequence: TGCAGTGCTAGAGATCGTTCGGGGAGCACAAATACGCAGTATTTT. Amino acid sequence: CSARDRSGSTNTQYF. The chain combines TRBV20-1 with TRBJ2-3, with TRBD2 as a possible D gene (5 bases). Germline CDR1 reads DFQATT; CDR2 reads SNEGSKA (reference sequence). The CDR3 sequence is 15 residues long.